This TCR beta chain was recovered during a study of T cells in Graves' hyperthyroidism and ophthalmopathy. Points from the study as a whole: Model predictions of ophthalmopathy came a median 6.5 months before onset. Most clonotypes expanded in the thyroid (above 0.001) were also present in blood.

Amplified regions were TCR beta CDR3 sequences from RNA transcripts. TCR CDR3 regions were first amplified by RT-PCR with HTBI primers. TCRdb analysed the multiplex PCR reads with MiXCR anew, one entry per CDR3 protein. The sample has about 510,000 distinct CDR3 sequences; 11% to 15% are singletons. The V and J ends lost 6 bases and 2 bases, in that order; junction bases with no gene match: 4. The germline V gene has CDR1 SNHLY and CDR2 FYNNEI. The CDR3 spans 13 residues. This clonotype was observed many times. The antigen is not known. Aged 18 to 65, the patients had hyperthyroidism that was newly diagnosed and had lasted under 2 months.

This chain joins TRBV2 and TRBJ2-7; TRBD1 aligns across 7 bases. Material for sequencing was blood. The source is a woman aged 35 to 49 with Graves' hyperthyroidism. This chain's CDR3 is CASREQGPYEQYF. The DNA for the CDR3 is TGTGCCAGCAGAGAACAGGGGCCCTACGAGCAGTACTTC.